What follows describes a single T cell receptor beta chain. TCR beta chains were sequenced at survey level with immunoSEQ. Data came from immunoSEQ multiplex PCR; TCRdb stores just in-frame clones and leaves some out. The sample shows roughly 68,000 clones, 80% to 95% of them seen only once. CDR3 length: 12 residues. Trimming left V 3 bases short and J 6 bases short, with 10 bases between. CDR1 is SGHRS, CDR2 YFSETQ, per germline. The receptor was isolated from a man aged 40-49 years with rheumatoid arthritis. The sample comprised PBMCs. The V gene is TRBV5-1, the J gene TRBJ2-7, with a possible D match to TRBD1 (6 bases). The CDR3 nucleotides are TGCGCCAGCAGCTCGTCAGGGGTCGAGCAGTACTTC. Its translation: CASSSSGVEQYF.